The 14 T cell receptor beta chains given below trace back to one sample, sequenced in a study of blood T cell repertoires in COVID-19. Assay used: immunoSEQ multiplex PCR; TCRdb lists only in-frame clones, some missing. This sample has approximately 500,000 clones, with about 89% found just once. Sequencing was done on a sample of peripheral blood. The receptor source for this set is a woman between 50 and 59 years old with COVID-19, enrolled during active disease.

The chain carries TRBV15 and TRBJ1-1; TRBD1 agrees at 8 bases. V dropped 4 bases and J dropped 0; count of bases not matched to a gene: 4. Germline V lookup: CDR1 LNHNV, CDR2 YYDKDF (reference sequence). The CDR3 contains 15 residues. CDR3 DNA: TGTGCCACCAGCAAATCGACAGGGGTGAACACTGAAGCTTTCTTT. Its translation is CATSKSTGVNTEAFF.

About this clone: Additional DNA sequences in this sample encode the identical CDR3. The chain uses TRBV19 and TRBJ2-7, with TRBD1 identical over 8 bases. Germline V lookup: CDR1 LNHDA, CDR2 SQIVND (reference sequence). Losses at the gene ends were 3 bases for V and 5 bases for J; bases not matched to a gene: 3. The CDR3 consists of 13 residues. The CDR3 DNA reads TGTGCCAGTAGTATTCAGGGGGCAAACGAGCAGTACTTC. This encodes CASSIQGANEQYF.

The chain couples TRBV29-1 to TRBJ2-3; TRBD2 agrees at 11 bases. This CDR3 spans 14 amino acids. Germline lookup yields CDR1 SQVTM and CDR2 ANQGSEA. V shed 7 bases and J 5 bases; nucleotides not matched to a gene: 8. The CDR3 DNA reads as TGCAGCGGAGGATTAGCGGGGGGGCTAGATACGCAGTATTTT. This encodes CSGGLAGGLDTQYF.

The CDR3: CASSLQGGGTYEQYF. The CDR3, as DNA: TGTGCCAGCAGTTTACAGGGGGGTGGAACCTACGAGCAGTACTTC. The V and J genes are TRBV27 and TRBJ2-7, with a weak D call TRBD1 (7 bases). The CDR3 loop spans 15 amino acids. The ends were cut back, 2 bases at V and 2 bases at J, with 13 bases in the middle. Germline-derived CDR1 and CDR2 are MNHEY and SMNVEV (reference sequence).

The chain has TRBV9 and TRBJ1-5; the match to TRBD1 covers 9 bases. This CDR3 has 14 amino acids. CDR1 is SGDLS, CDR2 YYNGEE, per germline. V lost 3 bases to trimming and J lost 7 bases; unmatched junction nucleotides: 5. CDR3 region: CASSGQGDRQPQHF. In DNA form, the CDR3 reads TGTGCCAGCAGCGGACAGGGGGACCGACAGCCCCAGCATTTT.

V is TRBV5-1 and J is TRBJ1-3; D uncertain. Germline V gene data show CDR1 as SGHRS and CDR2 as YFSETQ. CDR3 length: 14 amino acids. Trimming removed 0 bases from V and 4 bases from J, with 8 bases in between. CDR3 protein: CASSLGTPGNTIYF. Here the CDR3 DNA reads TGCGCCAGCAGCTTGGGGACTCCCGGAAACACCATATATTTT.

This chain uses TRBV20-1 with TRBJ2-7; perhaps TRBD1 as D (5 bases). Trimming removed 4 bases at V and 7 bases at J, with 11 bases between. CDR3 length equals 11 residues. Looked up from germline, CDR1 is DFQATT and CDR2 is SNEGSKA (reference sequence). The CDR3 spells CSATGIREQYF. CDR3 DNA sequence: TGCAGTGCTACAGGGATAAGGGAGCAGTACTTC.

The chain employs TRBV28 and TRBJ2-3; the match to TRBD1 covers 7 bases. Unmatched junction bases numbered 7, after V lost 5 bases and J lost 5 bases. Germline V gene sequence: CDR1 MDHEN, CDR2 SYDVKM. The CDR3 has 14 amino acids. The DNA for the CDR3 is TGTGCCAGCAGTCCAGGGGGTACAAGAGATACGCAGTATTTT. Translation: CASSPGGTRDTQYF.

This chain links TRBV7-3 with TRBJ2-6; D call uncertain. The V and J ends lost 5 bases and 0 bases respectively, with 8 bases between them. CDR3 length equals 15 residues. CDR1 and CDR2 (germline): SGHTA, FQGTGA. CDR3 nucleotides: TGTGCCAGCAGCCCTGGCCTCTCTGGGGCCAACGTCCTGACTTTC. Its translation: CASSPGLSGANVLTF.

This clone was detected only a few times. The V and J genes are TRBV19 and TRBJ2-5, with 9 bases that match TRBD1. Looked up from germline, CDR1 is LNHDA and CDR2 is SQIVND (reference sequence). The CDR3 is 14 residues long. The junction had 4 bases not matched to a gene; V was cut back by 3 bases and J by 5 bases. This CDR3 reads CASSMTGGAETQYF. CDR3 coding DNA: TGTGCCAGTAGTATGACAGGGGGAGCCGAGACCCAGTACTTC.

The rearrangement links TRBV4-1 to TRBJ2-1; 9 bases line up with TRBD2. This CDR3 is 17 amino acids long. V gave up 2 bases and J gave up 4 bases; unmatched junction bases: 9. The germline gives CDR1 MGHRA, CDR2 YSYEKL. DNA of the CDR3: TGCGCCAGCAGCCAACCCCTAGCGGGGCGGAATTACAATGAGCAGTTCTTC. This codes for CASSQPLAGRNYNEQFF.

V and J are TRBV7-3 and TRBJ1-5, with no clear D. This CDR3 region has 13 residues. In germline, CDR1 is SGHTA, CDR2 FQGTGA. Trimming took off 2 bases at V and 4 bases at J, with 6 bases between the two ends. DNA for the CDR3: TGTGCCAGCAGCTTATCGGGGAATCAGCCCCAGCATTTT. Its protein is CASSLSGNQPQHF.

CDR3 loop: CASTRDRDYEQYF. The DNA of the CDR3 is TGTGCCAGCACTCGGGACAGGGACTACGAGCAGTACTTC. The chain uses TRBV6-6 and TRBJ2-7; 9 bases align to TRBD1. Germline assignment: CDR1 MNHNY and CDR2 SVGAGI (reference sequence). CDR3 size: 13 residues. J lost 3 bases, V lost 7 bases, and 4 bases had no gene match.

Only one count was recorded for this clone. This chain connects TRBV10-1 to TRBJ2-1, with a tentative D call TRBD2 (5 bases). V shed 3 bases and J shed 6 bases, with 6 bases lying between them. The CDR3 is 12 residues long. Germline CDR1 and CDR2: WNHNN and SYGVQD (reference sequence). The CDR3: CASSDGGNEQFF. The DNA for the CDR3 is TGCGCCAGCAGTGACGGAGGCAATGAGCAGTTCTTC.